This T cell receptor (beta chain) was profiled in a study of T cells in Graves' hyperthyroidism and ophthalmopathy (dated by TCRdb to 2018 to 2020). Concerning the study at large: Peripheral blood was sampled at the time of initial diagnosis, prior to any treatment. To identify distinguishing TCR V-J signatures, a discovery cohort of around 98 patients was used, comprising 40 to 45 with Graves' ophthalmopathy and 57 with stable Graves' hyperthyroidism. Prospective prediction of ophthalmopathy was tested in an independent validation cohort consisting of roughly 19 hyperthyroidism patients and approximately 16 patients who later progressed to ophthalmopathy. For training and testing, the approximately 92 patients in the discovery cohort were randomly divided in a 7:3 ratio. In addition, the study compared T-cell repertoires in thyroid tissue and in blood from about 6 Graves' hyperthyroidism patients. Following sampling, methimazole starting at 30 mg daily was given to hyperthyroidism patients, and high-dose intravenous methylprednisolone was given to ophthalmopathy patients. TCR Vbeta CDR3 sequencing of 120 to 150 peripheral blood samples (43 ophthalmopathy, 70 to 85 hyperthyroidism and approximately 17 progressor patients) is reported in the paper.

This clonotype turned up a few times. Its recognized antigen is unknown. Per-nucleotide qualities are absent, and no much larger clonotype sits a single base away. Overall study results and their limits: In validation, the model predicted progression to ophthalmopathy with just under 71% sensitivity and less than 75% specificity, a median of around 6.6 months before onset. Most expanded thyroid clonotypes (frequency above 0.001) were also detected in blood, a finding suggesting that blood repertoires may reflect thyroid immune responses. A model built on a 13 V-J signature distinguished ophthalmopathy from stable hyperthyroidism, reaching approximately 89% sensitivity and 81.08% specificity in cross-validation and 80%/75% in testing. No statistical method was used to fix the sample size in advance, and group allocation was not hidden from the investigators.

The TCR beta CDR3 regions were amplified from RNA transcripts. A first-round RT-PCR of the TCR CDR3 used the HTBI primer set with the Qiagen OneStep RT-PCR kit. Libraries were constructed in a second round of multiplex PCR, after which size selection and purification were performed. Sequencing of the libraries was done on an Illumina HiSeq2000 using paired-end 100 bp reads. The study's own analysis went as follows. SOAPnuke was used to process the raw data, with reads discarded if the reads contained adapters or uncalled bases, had a mean Phred below 15, or lacked an exact constant-primer or identifier match. COPE v1.2.5 was used to merge high-quality paired reads, and clonotypes were defined as unique nucleotide sequences. MiTCR v1.1 was used to align clonotypes to the IMGT TRBV, TRBD and TRBJ reference segments. Only V-J combinations with frequency above 0.0001, covering about 99% of repertoires, were analysed. The TCS score was defined as the ratio of F50 (clonal expansion) to E x V (chaos), calculated using BLOSUM62-based TCRdist between CDR3 peptides within each V-J. Welch's t-statistics and random forest reduced several hundred V-J features to about 13, which were used in a naive Bayes classifier (R e1071). Using fastp at Q25 and MiXCR, TCRdb reprocessed the public reads and kept productive beta chains. CDR3 protein duplicates are merged, each entry listing the most common genes and DNA. In this record, the V and J calls reflect TCRdb's handling and not the investigators' own analysis. The sample records a few hundred thousand distinct CDR3 sequences, more than 15% of which are singletons. Roughly 3.3% of the sample lies in the top ten.

The CDR3 covers 12 residues, taking in both the cysteine and the phenylalanine. Only CDR3 DNA remains: 36 bases, in frame from the first base. CDR1 and CDR2 are drawn from the germline V gene (reference sequence): GTSNPN, SVGIG. Here V drops 8 bases and J drops 2 bases, and the junction holds 4 bases not matched to any gene. Moderately to severely active disease, a Clinical Activity Score of at least 3, a NOSPECS grade of at least 4, and a duration under 3 months were present in ophthalmopathy patients. The study excluded patients with uncontrolled infections, other autoimmune diseases, pregnancy or lactation. Diagnoses relied on clinical symptoms, serum thyroxine and TRAb, thyroid ultrasound and orbital computed tomography. Ficoll-Paque density gradient centrifugation was used to isolate PBMCs from about 9.4 ml of fresh peripheral blood. Total RNA was extracted using Trizol reagent, and RNA quality was assessed on an Agilent 2100 Bioanalyzer.

The rearranged segments are TRBV30 and TRBJ1-1; TRBD1 agrees with 8 junctional bases. This TCR came from a woman aged 35 to 49 with Graves' ophthalmopathy. Sequenced: blood. The CDR3 region: CARDRFNTEAFF. The DNA sequence is TGTGCCCGGGACAGGTTTAACACTGAAGCTTTCTTT.